Listed here are 25 T cell receptor beta chains from one sample, sequenced in a study of T-cell memory formation after mild COVID-19. MiXCR was run by TCRdb on the 5' RACE reads, yielding one entry per CDR3 protein. This sample carries 100,000 to 150,000 distinct CDR3 sequences, 15% to 20% of them seen once, and the ten largest clones take 4.5% to 5.5%. What was sequenced was PBMCs or a T cell subset sorted from them (not recorded which). The source is a man between 18 and 35 years old who had mild COVID-19 (a few samples of this study predate the infection). Cell type and time point are not known.

This clonotype was recorded at least ten times. The chain links TRBV5-1 to TRBJ2-1, with TRBD1 as a possible D gene (6 bases). The CDR3 is 14 amino acids. The germline CDR1 and CDR2 sequences are SGHRS and YFSETQ. V lost 3 bases, J lost 4 bases, and 11 bases lay in between. CDR3 DNA: TGCGCCAGCAGCTCCTCACAGGGTTACAATGAGCAGTTCTTC. Translation: CASSSSQGYNEQFF.

The CDR3 spells CASSFRTLTDTQYF. In nucleotides, the CDR3 is TGTGCCAGCAGCTTCAGAACCCTAACAGATACGCAGTATTTT. The genes are TRBV7-2 and TRBJ2-3; D ambiguous. The CDR3 covers 14 residues. Trimming shortened V by 3 bases and J by 3 bases, and 10 bases separated the two germline ends. Per germline, CDR1 SGHTA and CDR2 FQGNSA.

The chain employs TRBV5-4 and TRBJ2-7; D unclear. CDR3 length equals 12 residues. V lost 0 bases to trimming and J lost 5 bases, with 6 bases between them. From germline, CDR1 is SGHNT and CDR2 YYREEE (reference sequence). In nucleotides, the CDR3 is TGTGCCAGCAGCTTGGACCAAAACGAGCAGTACGTC. Its translation: CASSLDQNEQYV.

The chain links TRBV6-5 to TRBJ1-1; no firm D call. This CDR3 is 16 amino acids long. Trimming removed 2 bases at V and 0 bases at J, with 13 bases between. Germline V gene sequence: CDR1 MNHEY, CDR2 SVGAGI. CDR3 amino acids: CASSYGGGQVNTEAFF. CDR3 nucleotides: TGTGCCAGCAGTTACGGTGGTGGCCAAGTGAACACTGAAGCTTTCTTT.

At least ten counts were recorded for this clonotype. The chain combines TRBV24-1 with TRBJ2-2; 11 bases align to TRBD2. CDR1 is KGHDR and CDR2 is SFDVKD in the germline V gene. V was pared by 4 bases and J by 3 bases, with 6 bases of the junction left unmatched. The CDR3 is made up of 17 amino acids. CDR3 amino acids: CATSDVLAGDYTGELFF. As DNA, the CDR3 is TGTGCCACCAGTGACGTACTAGCGGGGGACTACACCGGGGAGCTGTTTTTT.

This clonotype has only a few counts. The chain is built from TRBV5-6 and TRBJ1-1; D gene unclear. Trimming left V 0 bases short and J 1 base short, with 7 bases between. CDR1 and CDR2 (germline): SGHDT, YYEEEE. There are 14 residues in the CDR3. This CDR3 is CASSLGGGNTEAFF. Here the CDR3 DNA reads TGTGCCAGCAGCTTGGGTGGAGGGAACACTGAAGCTTTCTTT.

The chain recombines TRBV12-3 or TRBV12-4 with TRBJ2-4; D remains unclear. The CDR3 sequence is 16 residues long. Between the trimmed V and J ends, which lost 1 base and 3 bases, there was a span of 13 bases. The CDR3: CASSLEMVSNKNIQYF. The CDR3 nucleotides read TGTGCCAGCAGTTTAGAGATGGTCAGTAACAAAAACATTCAGTACTTC.

This clonotype was counted only a few times. The V and J genes are TRBV15 and TRBJ2-6, with D possibly matching TRBD2 (5 bases). The CDR3 has 17 residues. V was clipped by 1 base and J by 3 bases, with 13 bases between them. The germline CDR1 and CDR2 sequences are LNHNV and YYDKDF (reference sequence). The DNA for the CDR3 is TGTGCCACCAGCAGAGGAAGGGCCGGGGTTGGGGCCAACGTCCTGACTTTC. Translation gives CATSRGRAGVGANVLTF.

The table lists this clonotype with a few counts. The rearrangement uses TRBV7-9 and TRBJ2-7; 7 positions match TRBD1. This CDR3 contains 14 residues. Germline V gives CDR1 SEHNR, CDR2 FQNEAQ (reference sequence). CDR3 residues: CATQLGTVGLEQYF. CDR3 DNA: TGTGCGACACAGCTGGGGACAGTGGGTTTAGAGCAGTACTTC.

This clonotype was seen more than once but under ten times. This chain connects TRBV14 to TRBJ2-3; D remains unclear. V was cut by 5 bases and J by 5 bases, with 14 bases left in between. The CDR3 runs 14 residues. From germline, CDR1 is SGHDN and CDR2 FVKESK. The CDR3 nucleotides are TGTGCCAGCAGCGGTTTTTCTTTTTTAGATACGCAGTATTTT. Protein sequence: CASSGFSFLDTQYF.

This clonotype was counted only a few times. The chain recombines TRBV9 with TRBJ2-2; D remains unclear. Trimming took off 0 bases at V and 1 base at J, with 10 bases between the two ends. CDR3 length: 16 amino acids. Germline V gene sequence: CDR1 SGDLS, CDR2 YYNGEE. The CDR3: CASSVVDARNTGELFF. In nucleotides, the CDR3 is TGTGCCAGCAGCGTAGTCGACGCCAGGAACACCGGGGAGCTGTTTTTT.

This clonotype has just a few counts. The V gene is TRBV7-2, the J gene TRBJ1-6, with D perhaps TRBD1 (6 bases). The CDR3 covers 15 residues. CDR1 SGHTA and CDR2 FQGNSA come from the germline V gene. V was cut by 7 bases and J by 10 bases, with 20 bases left in between. CDR3 coding DNA: TGTGCCAGCACGACGGACAGACGGGGCCTCTCACCCCTCCACTTT. Translating it yields CASTTDRRGLSPLHF.

The CDR3 spells CASSQLAGGGYYEQYF. CDR3 nucleotide sequence: TGTGCCAGCAGCCAACTAGCGGGGGGCGGCTACTACGAGCAGTACTTC. V gene TRBV4-2 combines with J gene TRBJ2-7; 11 positions agree with TRBD2. V lost 2 bases, J lost 3 bases, and 6 bases stayed unmatched. In germline, CDR1 is LGHNA, CDR2 YNFKEQ. This CDR3 has 16 amino acids.

The chain employs TRBV10-3 and TRBJ2-3; the D gene is possibly TRBD1 (6 bases). V shed 6 bases and J shed 0 bases, with 13 bases lying between them. Germline CDR1 ENHRY, CDR2 SYGVKD. The CDR3 sequence is 15 residues long. The CDR3 loop is CAISRQVTSTDTQYF. In DNA, the CDR3 is TGTGCCATCAGCCGACAGGTTACTAGCACAGATACGCAGTATTTT.

This clonotype was detected only once. The rearrangement uses TRBV28 and TRBJ2-3; 12 positions agree with TRBD2. Germline trimming cut 3 bases from V and 2 bases from J; bases unmatched to any gene: 6. Germline loops: CDR1 MDHEN, CDR2 SYDVKM. This CDR3 has 17 amino acids. The CDR3 reads CASSLGASGGDTDTQYF. The CDR3 DNA sequence: TGTGCCAGCAGTTTGGGGGCTAGCGGGGGGGACACAGATACGCAGTATTTT.

The chain recombines TRBV6-1 with TRBJ1-5; D may be TRBD1 (5 bases). V gave up 2 bases and J gave up 5 bases, with 13 bases separating them. The CDR3 is 15 amino acids. Germline V lookup: CDR1 MNHNS, CDR2 SASEGT. The CDR3 sequence is CASSEIWQGDQPQHF. In DNA form, the CDR3 reads TGTGCCAGCAGTGAAATTTGGCAGGGCGATCAGCCCCAGCATTTT.

This clonotype was observed at least ten times. The chain links TRBV23-1 to TRBJ2-5; TRBD2 is a possible D gene (7 bases). TRBV23-1 falls under the ORF class, with uncertain function. The CDR3 runs to 17 residues. V lost 0 bases and J lost 3, with 17 bases in between. The CDR3 DNA is TGCGCCAGCAGTCAATCGCCCGCGGGGGCCGGGAAAGAGACCCAGTACTTC. Encoded protein: CASSQSPAGAGKETQYF.

The chain uses TRBV7-9 and TRBJ1-3, with TRBD1 as a possible D gene (6 bases). Trimming pared 3 bases from V and 2 bases from J, leaving 11 bases between. This CDR3 comprises 15 residues. Germline assignment: CDR1 SEHNR and CDR2 FQNEAQ (reference sequence). This CDR3 reads CASSLMGATGNTIYF. CDR3 bases: TGTGCCAGCAGCTTGATGGGGGCTACTGGAAACACCATATATTTT. The full variable domain, its missing parts supplied by reference TRBV7-9 and TRBJ1-3, is DTGVSQNPRHKITKRGQNVTFRCDPISEHNRLYWYRQTLGQGPEFLTYFQNEAQLEKSRLLSDRFSAERPKGSFSTLEIQRTEQGDSAMYLCASSLMGATGNTIYFGEGSWLTVV.

V is TRBV4-2 and J is TRBJ2-4; D possibly uses TRBD1 or TRBD2 (5 bases each). This CDR3 is built from 16 residues. Trimming removed 3 bases from V and 9 bases from J, with 21 bases in between. Germline V gene sequence: CDR1 LGHNA, CDR2 YNFKEQ. The CDR3 reads CASSQEPGRTSPIQYF. In DNA form, the CDR3 reads TGTGCCAGCAGCCAGGAACCGGGACGGACCTCTCCCATTCAGTACTTC.

The table lists this clonotype with many counts. The J gene is TRBJ2-1, the V gene TRBV5-1; the D gene is possibly TRBD2 (5 bases). The germline V gene has CDR1 SGHRS and CDR2 YFSETQ. The CDR3 length is 13 residues. The V end lost 0 bases, the J end lost 7 bases, and 8 bases lay between the germline ends. DNA for the CDR3: TGCGCCAGCAGCTTGGGACCGGGGAATGAGCAGTTCTTC. Translating gives CASSLGPGNEQFF.

V and J are TRBV11-2 and TRBJ2-7; D possibly corresponds to TRBD2 (6 bases). The CDR3 has 13 amino acids. Germline CDR1 and CDR2: SGHAT and FQNNGV. V was pared by 1 base and J by 4 bases, with 8 bases between. CDR3 in DNA: TGTGCCAGCAGCTTAGGACTAGAGTACGAGCAGTACGTC. Its translation: CASSLGLEYEQYV.

This clonotype was seen more than once but under ten times. This chain links TRBV7-2 with TRBJ2-1; no clear D. The germline V gene has CDR1 SGHTA and CDR2 FQGNSA. This CDR3 is 16 amino acids long. V was cut by 4 bases and J by 1 base, with 14 bases left in between. CDR3 coding DNA: TGTGCCAGCAGCTCTTTGGTGCGCGTGTCCTACAATGAGCAGTTCTTC. It encodes CASSSLVRVSYNEQFF. The full variable domain, in which reference TRBV7-2 and TRBJ2-1 provide the parts outside the CDR3, is GAGVSQSPSNKVTEKGKDVELRCDPISGHTALYWYRQSLGQGLEFLIYFQGNSAPDKSGLPSDRFSAERTGGSVSTLTIQRTQQEDSAVYLCASSSLVRVSYNEQFFGPGTRLTVL.

V and J are TRBV11-2 and TRBJ2-1, with D possibly being TRBD1 (5 bases). This CDR3 has 16 amino acids. Per the germline V gene, CDR1 is SGHAT and CDR2 is FQNNGV. Trimming removed 2 bases from V and 3 bases from J, with 14 bases in between. As DNA, the CDR3 is TGTGCCAGCAGCTTAAATTGGGGCGGCCGCTACAATGAGCAGTTCTTC. Amino acid sequence: CASSLNWGGRYNEQFF. Full variable domain (rest looked up from reference TRBV11-2 and TRBJ2-1): EAGVAQSPRYKIIEKRQSVAFWCNPISGHATLYWYQQILGQGPKLLIQFQNNGVVDDSQLPKDRFSAERLKGVDSTLKIQPAKLEDSAVYLCASSLNWGGRYNEQFFGPGTRLTVL.

The chain combines TRBV20-1 with TRBJ2-5; perhaps TRBD1 as D (6 bases). The germline CDR1 and CDR2 sequences are DFQATT and SNEGSKA (reference sequence). V was clipped by 8 bases and J by 0 bases, with 7 bases between them. The CDR3 is 11 amino acids. The CDR3 nucleotides read TGCAGTACAGGGTACCAAGAGACCCAGTACTTC. This encodes CSTGYQETQYF.

The chain is built from TRBV29-1 and TRBJ2-5; D is perhaps TRBD2 (5 bases). Germline V gene lookup returns CDR1 SQVTM and CDR2 ANQGSEA. V was pared by 7 bases and J by 2 bases, with 11 bases between. The CDR3 is 12 residues long. CDR3 DNA: TGCAGCGCCCATTCGGGGCAAGAGACCCAGTACTTC. Its protein is CSAHSGQETQYF.